This T cell receptor (beta chain) came from a study of cytomegalovirus exposure and HLA in healthy donors. Clones were sequenced by immunoSEQ multiplex PCR, and TCRdb holds only the in-frame ones, with some missing. The sample yields 200,000 to 300,000 clones, approximately 83% seen once. This TCR came from a woman younger than 45 in good health and CMV-seropositive. The source material was PBMCs.

The DNA for the CDR3 is TGTGCCAGCAGCGAAGCAGGGTTCCCTGCTGAAGCTTTCTTT. Translated, it gives CASSEAGFPAEAFF. The gene calls are TRBV27 and TRBJ1-1, with D perhaps TRBD1 (5 bases). The CDR3 runs 14 residues. V was trimmed by 6 bases and J by 6 bases, leaving 17 bases between them. In germline, CDR1 is MNHEY, CDR2 SMNVEV (reference sequence).